Described below is a single TCR beta chain sequence and its context. Its target is unknown. The record originates from a study of T cell responses to AZD1222 COVID-19 vaccine. Study-wide context: Second-dose recipients at about 4 or about 12 weeks were treated as one pooled group.

Libraries were prepared by immunoSEQ multiplex PCR; TCRdb keeps only in-frame clonotypes and omits some of them. The sample lists around 100,000 clones; 84% were seen once. The length of the CDR3 is 15 residues. The germline CDR1 and CDR2 sequences are SGHRS and YFSETQ. J was trimmed by 1 base and V by 0 bases; bases with no gene match: 3. Overall study results and limits: The donors showed a predominance of white British ancestry and of females, with possible underestimation of clonal diversity. There were vaccine-associated CD4 TCRs across spike, dominant at 160-218 and 743-854. Just 5 to 7 AZD1222 recipients were seropositive at baseline.

This chain uses TRBV5-1 with TRBJ1-1; 7 positions match TRBD1. The origin of this receptor is an adult in good health. The sequencing used peripheral blood, collected on day 0 of AZD1222 vaccination. The CDR3 reads CASSLASGGNTEAFF. Written as DNA, the CDR3 is TGCGCCAGCAGCTTGGCGTCAGGGGGGAACACTGAAGCTTTCTTT.